This T cell receptor beta chain emerged from a study of T cells after somatic rescue of genetic block. This table comes from immunoSEQ multiplex PCR, and its TCRdb copy is limited to in-frame clones, with some not included. The sample comprises approximately 15,000 clones, just over 70% of which are singletons, and 27% rests with the top ten. Trimming took 1 base from V and 3 from J; bases not matched to a gene: 6. This CDR3 contains 15 residues. Germline V gives CDR1 SGHRS, CDR2 YFSETQ. The TCR comes from a man aged 18-30 years. The rearrangement joins TRBV5-1 to TRBJ2-7; TRBD1 matches 8 bases. Sequencing input: peripheral blood mononuclear cells (PBMCs). Here the CDR3 DNA reads TGCGCCAGCAGCTTGACTGGGACAGGATACTACGAGCAGTACTTC. Translating it yields CASSLTGTGYYEQYF.